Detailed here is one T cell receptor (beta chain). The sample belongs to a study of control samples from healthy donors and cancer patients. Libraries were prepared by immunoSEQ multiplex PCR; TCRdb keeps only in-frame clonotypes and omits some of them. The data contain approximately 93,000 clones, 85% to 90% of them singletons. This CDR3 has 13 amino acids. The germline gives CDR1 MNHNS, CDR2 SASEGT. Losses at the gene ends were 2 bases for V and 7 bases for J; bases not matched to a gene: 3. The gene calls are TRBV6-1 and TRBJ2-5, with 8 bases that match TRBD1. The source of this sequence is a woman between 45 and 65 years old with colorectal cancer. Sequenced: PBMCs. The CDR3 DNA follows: TGTGCCAGCAGTGAACAGGGGGCGGGGACCCAGTACTTC. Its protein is CASSEQGAGTQYF.